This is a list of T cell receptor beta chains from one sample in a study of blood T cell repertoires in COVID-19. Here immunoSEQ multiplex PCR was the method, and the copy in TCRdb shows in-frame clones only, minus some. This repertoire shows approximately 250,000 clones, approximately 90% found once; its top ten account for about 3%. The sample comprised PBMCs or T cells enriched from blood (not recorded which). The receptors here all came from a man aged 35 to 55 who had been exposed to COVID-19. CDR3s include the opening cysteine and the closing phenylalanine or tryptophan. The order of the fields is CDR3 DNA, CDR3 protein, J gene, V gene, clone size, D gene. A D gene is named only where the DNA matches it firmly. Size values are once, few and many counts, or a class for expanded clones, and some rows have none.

TGCGCCAGCAGCCAAGAACCGCTAGCGGGAGCCTCTTTAGCCTACGAGCAGTACTTC CASSQEPLAGASLAYEQYF TRBJ2-7 TRBV4-1 NA TRBD2
TGTGCCAGCAGTTTGCCGACTAGCGGTTTCCACGAGCAGTACTTC CASSLPTSGFHEQYF TRBJ2-7 TRBV28 NA TRBD2
TGTGCCACCAGCAGAGATCTGGGACAGATGCGCGAGCAGTACTTC CATSRDLGQMREQYF TRBJ2-7 TRBV15 NA TRBD1
TGTGCCAGCAGCACAGGGGTCTCGGGGACCGGGGAGCTGTTTTTT CASSTGVSGTGELFF TRBJ2-2 TRBV7-3 NA TRBD1
TGCGCCAGCAGCCCCGAGATATCGGACAGGGGTGAAGCTTTCTTT CASSPEISDRGEAFF TRBJ1-1 TRBV4-1 once TRBD1
TGTGCCAGCAGCTCAGGGGGTGTCGGCACAGATACGCAGTATTTT CASSSGGVGTDTQYF TRBJ2-3 TRBV28 NA TRBD1
TGTGCCAGCAGTTTCATCACTAGGCGTGAGCAGTTCTTC CASSFITRREQFF TRBJ2-1 TRBV27 NA NA
TGCGCCAGCAGCCAAGATTGGGGGCTAGCGGGAGGGCCGGGCACCGGGGAGCTGTTTTTT CASSQDWGLAGGPGTGELFF TRBJ2-2 TRBV4-3 NA TRBD2
TGCGCCAGCACGCCCGGGACAGGGGTAGAGACCCAGTACTTC CASTPGTGVETQYF TRBJ2-5 TRBV5-1 NA TRBD1
TGTGCCAGCAGCTTGAGGGTAGCGGGAGTAATACCAGATACGCAGTATTTT CASSLRVAGVIPDTQYF TRBJ2-3 TRBV5-5 NA TRBD2
TGCGCCAGCTCTAACAGGGGCAATGAGCAGTTCTTC CASSNRGNEQFF TRBJ2-1 TRBV5-1 NA TRBD1
TGTGCCAGCAGCTTAGGAGAGGGGACTAGCACAGATACGCAGTATTTT CASSLGEGTSTDTQYF TRBJ2-3 TRBV13 NA NA
TGCGCCAGCACGGCAGGAAGCAATCAGCCCCAGCATTTT CASTAGSNQPQHF TRBJ1-5 TRBV10-2 medium-sized NA
TGTGCCAGCAGCCCTGGTTCGGGACCCCAGCATTTT CASSPGSGPQHF TRBJ1-5 TRBV5-6 NA NA
TGTGCCAGCAGTGCGTTCCGGGACAGCTATGGCTACACCTTC CASSAFRDSYGYTF TRBJ1-2 TRBV6-4 NA TRBD1
TGTGCCACCAGGGGAATTGGGGCAGGGAAATCCTACAATGAGCAGTTCTTC CATRGIGAGKSYNEQFF TRBJ2-1 TRBV24-1 few NA
TGTGCCAGCAGCCCATCGGGACAGGTCGGCGGGGAGCTGTTTTTT CASSPSGQVGGELFF TRBJ2-2 TRBV5-4 NA TRBD1
TGTGCCAGCGCTCCGGGGGGGGCCGGTCAGCCCCAGCATTTT CASAPGGAGQPQHF TRBJ1-5 TRBV6-6 NA NA
TGCGCCAGCAGTCAATCCTCGGAGGAGGGAACTAGCACAGATACGCAGTATTTT CASSQSSEEGTSTDTQYF TRBJ2-3 TRBV23-1 NA NA
TGTGCCAGTAGTAGCCTAATAGCGGGAGGGACCCAAGAGACCCAGTACTTC CASSSLIAGGTQETQYF TRBJ2-5 TRBV19 NA TRBD2
TGTGCCAGCTCATTCACGGGACAGGGCAATGAAAAACTGTTTTTT CASSFTGQGNEKLFF TRBJ1-4 TRBV18 NA TRBD1
TGTGCCAGCAGCGTAGACGAGGGAACCCTACCTGAAGCTTTCTTT CASSVDEGTLPEAFF TRBJ1-1 TRBV9 NA NA
TGTGCCAGCAGTTTCAACGGGGTTGGCGGCTACACCTTC CASSFNGVGGYTF TRBJ1-2 TRBV12-3/TRBV12-4 NA NA
TGTGCCAGCAGCTTCACCCGGTTGGGGGGAACTGAAGCTTTCTTT CASSFTRLGGTEAFF TRBJ1-1 TRBV7-9 NA NA
TGTGCCAGCAGTTTACCTATGGGACAGGGGGATGTCGCAATCTCCTACAATGAGCAGTTCTTC CASSLPMGQGDVAISYNEQFF TRBJ2-1 TRBV28 NA TRBD1
TGTGCCAGCTCACCAGGGACAGGGCTCGATCAGCCCCAGCATTTT CASSPGTGLDQPQHF TRBJ1-5 TRBV18 NA TRBD1
TGTGCCAGCAGTCCCCGGGACAGGGGGCGGAACACTGAAGCTTTCTTT CASSPRDRGRNTEAFF TRBJ1-1 TRBV27 NA TRBD1
TGTGCCAGCAGTTTTGAGGGGGCACTTGAGACCCAGTACTTC CASSFEGALETQYF TRBJ2-5 TRBV28 NA TRBD1
TGCGCCAGCAGCTTGGGCGCTACCCATAGCAATCAGCCCCAGCATTTT CASSLGATHSNQPQHF TRBJ1-5 TRBV5-1 few NA
TGTGCCACCAGTGACAGGGGCGCTGGAGAGACCCAGTACTTC CATSDRGAGETQYF TRBJ2-5 TRBV24-1 NA NA
TGTGCCAGCAGTACGGAGTATAGCAATCAGCCCCAGCATTTT CASSTEYSNQPQHF TRBJ1-5 TRBV27 NA NA
TGTGCCAGTAGCCACTACGGGTCCTACAATGAGCAGTTCTTC CASSHYGSYNEQFF TRBJ2-1 TRBV19 once NA
TGTGCCAGCAGCTTAGTCGCGGGGTCTGGCTATGGCTACACCTTC CASSLVAGSGYGYTF TRBJ1-2 TRBV7-8 NA NA
TGTGCCAGCAGCTCTAGAGATACCGGGGAGCTGTTTTTT CASSSRDTGELFF TRBJ2-2 TRBV7-3 NA NA
TGTGCCAGTAGTATAGATGGGACTAGCGGAGCCTACAATGAGCAGTTCTTC CASSIDGTSGAYNEQFF TRBJ2-1 TRBV19 once TRBD2
TGTGCCAGCAGTCGGGACTACCGCGGAGAGGCCCAGTACTTC CASSRDYRGEAQYF TRBJ2-5 TRBV11-2 NA TRBD2
TGTGCCAGCAGATCCACCGGGTCTAGCGGAGAGCAGTACTTC CASRSTGSSGEQYF TRBJ2-7 TRBV11-2 once TRBD2
TGTGCGACCCTGACAGTGAACACTGAAGCTTTCTTT CATLTVNTEAFF TRBJ1-1 TRBV30 NA NA
TGTGCCAGCGGGGACACGCGATCTTGGCCCCAGCATTTT CASGDTRSWPQHF TRBJ1-5 TRBV6-5 few NA
TGCGCCAGCAGCCCAAAACCTCTGGTTGTAGCCACAGATACGCAGTATTTT CASSPKPLVVATDTQYF TRBJ2-3 TRBV4-1 NA NA
TGTGCCAGCAGCTTAGTAGGGACATATAACTACAATGAGCAGTTCTTC CASSLVGTYNYNEQFF TRBJ2-1 TRBV7-9 NA NA
TGCGCCAGCAGTCTTCGGTACGAGCAGTACTTC CASSLRYEQYF TRBJ2-7 TRBV23-1 NA NA
TGTGCCAGCAGTGACCGGACAGGGGGCGCCTACGAGCAGTACTTC CASSDRTGGAYEQYF TRBJ2-7 TRBV6-1 NA TRBD1
TGTGCCAGCGCCCGGGTGGGAGATGGGTACGAGCAGTACTTC CASARVGDGYEQYF TRBJ2-7 TRBV27 few NA
TGTGCCAGCAGCGACCGAACAGGGAGCAATCAGCCCCAGCATTTT CASSDRTGSNQPQHF TRBJ1-5 TRBV7-2 NA NA
TGTGCCAGTAGTGTCTACAGTTCCGGCAATGAAAAACTGTTTTTT CASSVYSSGNEKLFF TRBJ1-4 TRBV19 once NA
TGTGCCAGCAGCTACCCTAGCGATAGAGGGGTTGGGCAGTACTTC CASSYPSDRGVGQYF TRBJ2-7 TRBV7-2 NA NA
TGTGCCAGCAGGCCCTCGGCACGACAATTGGTCACCTATGGCTACACCTTC CASRPSARQLVTYGYTF TRBJ1-2 TRBV7-9 NA NA
TGTGCCAGCACCAGGGAGGTTAAAATAGAAGAGACCCAGTACTTC CASTREVKIEETQYF TRBJ2-5 TRBV28 NA NA
TGTGCCACCAGTGATACTAACAGGGGCGAAGCTTTCTTT CATSDTNRGEAFF TRBJ1-1 TRBV24-1 NA TRBD1
TGTGCCAGCAGCCAATTCCCGGGACAGGGGGTAACAGATACGCAGTATTTT CASSQFPGQGVTDTQYF TRBJ2-3 TRBV7-9 NA TRBD1
TGTGCTAGTGGTTTGGTACTTGCGGGTAGCTCCTACAATGAGCAGTTCTTC CASGLVLAGSSYNEQFF TRBJ2-1 TRBV12-5 NA NA
TGTGCCAGCAGCTTAACAGGGGCCACCGGGGAGCTGTTTTTT CASSLTGATGELFF TRBJ2-2 TRBV7-3 NA NA
TGTGCCAGCAGCTTATGGGGGGACAGCACCAACGAGCAGTACTTC CASSLWGDSTNEQYF TRBJ2-7 TRBV7-2 NA NA
TGTGCCAGTAGTATGCGTGGTTCTGGAGATACGCAGTATTTT CASSMRGSGDTQYF TRBJ2-3 TRBV19 NA NA